These T cell receptor beta chains were read from a single sample in a study of T cell responses to AZD1222 COVID-19 vaccine. The repertoire was sequenced with immunoSEQ multiplex PCR; TCRdb's copy has only in-frame clones and lacks some. The sample has more than 50,000 clones; roughly 87% are singletons. The sequences come from peripheral blood, collected on day 0 of AZD1222 vaccination. Source of these receptors: an adult in good health. CDR3s include the opening cysteine and the closing phenylalanine or tryptophan. The order of the fields is V gene, clone size, D gene, J gene, CDR3 protein, CDR3 DNA. D genes are given only for firm matches. Size tells how often a clone was seen (once, few, many) or the class of an expanded clone, and some rows leave it out.

>TRBV2|NA|NA|TRBJ2-7
CASSRASYEQYF
TGTGCCAGCAGTCGGGCGTCCTACGAGCAGTACTTC
>TRBV7-2|NA|NA|TRBJ2-3
CASSLGSNTQYF
TGTGCCAGCAGCTTAGGCTCGAATACGCAGTATTTT
>TRBV4-2|NA|TRBD1|TRBJ1-3
CASSQEKWTGWNTIYF
TGTGCCAGCAGCCAAGAGAAATGGACAGGGTGGAACACCATATATTTT
>TRBV4-2|NA|NA|TRBJ1-5
CASSQDAGGRQPQHF
TGTGCCAGCAGCCAAGATGCGGGAGGGCGGCAGCCCCAGCATTTT
>TRBV7-2|NA|NA|TRBJ2-2
CASSLVPGELFF
TGTGCCAGCAGCTTAGTACCCGGGGAGCTGTTTTTT
>TRBV7-3|NA|NA|TRBJ2-1
CASSPQGNSYNEQFF
TGTGCCAGCAGCCCTCAGGGGAACTCCTACAATGAGCAGTTCTTC
>TRBV30|few|NA|TRBJ1-1
CAWTDSPVGTEAFF
TGTGCCTGGACCGACTCCCCAGTAGGCACTGAAGCTTTCTTT
>TRBV6-5|NA|NA|TRBJ2-3
CASRSDLRDTQYF
TGTGCCAGCAGAAGTGACCTTAGGGATACGCAGTATTTT
>TRBV28|few|TRBD1|TRBJ1-4
CASSGQGEPNEKLFF
TGTGCCAGCAGTGGACAGGGCGAACCTAATGAAAAACTGTTTTTT
>TRBV7-2|NA|NA|TRBJ1-2
CASSLGQLTNGYTF
TGTGCCAGCAGCTTAGGACAGTTAACTAATGGCTACACCTTC
>TRBV6-4|NA|NA|TRBJ2-3
CASSGGTDTQYF
TGTGCCAGCAGTGGGGGCACAGATACGCAGTATTTT
>TRBV11-2|few|NA|TRBJ2-7
CASSFSMNEQYF
TGTGCCAGCAGCTTCTCCATGAACGAGCAGTACTTC
>TRBV4-2|NA|TRBD1|TRBJ1-5
CASSRDRPNQPQHF
TGTGCCAGCAGCCGGGACAGACCGAATCAGCCCCAGCATTTT
>TRBV30|NA|NA|TRBJ1-1
CAWTEGGRTEAFF
TGTGCCTGGACGGAGGGAGGACGGACTGAAGCTTTCTTT
>TRBV29-1|NA|NA|TRBJ2-6
CSVEGLGSGANVLTF
TGCAGCGTTGAAGGGTTGGGATCTGGGGCCAACGTCCTGACTTTC
>TRBV7-2|NA|TRBD2|TRBJ2-2
CASSLGPSGAVGELFF
TGTGCCAGCAGCTTAGGTCCTAGCGGGGCGGTCGGGGAGCTGTTTTTT
>TRBV4-2|NA|NA|TRBJ1-1
CASSPFSGENTEAFF
TGTGCCAGCAGCCCCTTCTCAGGGGAGAACACTGAAGCTTTCTTT
>TRBV5-1|NA|NA|TRBJ1-2
CASSLWEGDYGYTF
TGCGCCAGCAGCCTCTGGGAGGGTGACTATGGCTACACCTTC
>TRBV4-1|few|TRBD1|TRBJ2-7
CASSQEETGGYEQYF
TGCGCCAGCAGCCAAGAGGAAACAGGGGGCTACGAGCAGTACTTC
>TRBV18|NA|TRBD1|TRBJ1-5
CASSPDRGQPQHF
TGTGCCAGCTCACCAGACAGGGGACAGCCCCAGCATTTT
>TRBV27|NA|NA|TRBJ2-7
CASTSGSYEQYF
TGTGCCAGCACCTCGGGTTCCTACGAGCAGTACTTC
>TRBV28|NA|NA|TRBJ1-1
CASSLEAMNTEAFF
TGTGCCAGCAGTTTGGAAGCAATGAACACTGAAGCTTTCTTT
>TRBV7-9|NA|TRBD1|TRBJ1-6
CASSWDSFNSPLHF
TGTGCCAGCAGCTGGGACAGCTTTAATTCACCCCTCCACTTT
>TRBV4-1|NA|TRBD1|TRBJ1-4
CASSHRQGEVKLFF
TGCGCCAGCAGCCACCGACAGGGGGAGGTAAAACTGTTTTTT
>TRBV24-1|NA|NA|TRBJ1-1
CATSGANTEAFF
TGTGCCACCAGTGGCGCCAACACTGAAGCTTTCTTT
>TRBV18|NA|TRBD1|TRBJ2-7
CASSRDSYEQYF
TGTGCCAGCTCACGGGACAGCTACGAGCAGTACTTC
>TRBV4-3|NA|TRBD1|TRBJ2-3
CASSLQDRRSTDTQYF
TGCGCCAGCAGCCTTCAGGACAGGAGGAGCACAGATACGCAGTATTTT
>TRBV24-1|NA|NA|TRBJ2-2
CATSLRAGGLGGELFF
TGTGCCACCAGTCTTAGGGCAGGAGGGTTAGGAGGGGAGCTGTTTTTT
>TRBV19|NA|NA|TRBJ2-2
CASSISGLENTGELFF
TGTGCCAGTAGTATTTCCGGGTTGGAAAACACCGGGGAGCTGTTTTTT
>TRBV4-1|NA|TRBD1|TRBJ1-1
CASSQVPTGVGTTEAFF
TGCGCCAGCAGCCAAGTACCGACAGGGGTCGGGACCACTGAAGCTTTCTTT
>TRBV7-3|NA|NA|TRBJ2-3
CASSPGGRDTQYF
TGTGCCAGCAGCCCGGGGGGCCGGGATACGCAGTATTTT
>TRBV9|NA|NA|TRBJ2-4
CASSDQGNIQYF
TGTGCCAGCAGCGATCAGGGTAACATTCAGTACTTC
>TRBV21-1|NA|NA|TRBJ1-1
CATLGATSSNTEAFF
TGTGCCACTCTCGGGGCGACATCTTCTAACACTGAAGCTTTCTTT
>TRBV3-1/TRBV3-2|NA|TRBD1|TRBJ1-6
CASMSGQFNSPLHF
TGTGCCAGCATGTCGGGACAGTTTAATTCACCCCTCCACTTT
>TRBV5-1|NA|TRBD2|TRBJ2-1
CASSRSGGGYNEQFF
TGCGCCAGCAGCCGTAGCGGGGGAGGCTACAATGAGCAGTTCTTC
>TRBV3-1/TRBV3-2|NA|NA|TRBJ1-2
CASSQVARDGYTF
TGTGCCAGCAGCCAAGTCGCGAGAGATGGCTACACCTTC
>TRBV4-1|once|TRBD1|TRBJ2-2
CASSHEQGYTGELFF
TGCGCCAGCAGCCACGAACAGGGGTACACCGGGGAGCTGTTTTTT
>TRBV5-6|NA|TRBD1|TRBJ1-3
CASSKRDSGGNTIYF
TGTGCCAGCAGTAAACGGGACAGCGGTGGAAACACCATATATTTT
>TRBV28|NA|NA|TRBJ1-2
CASSSGRTYGYTF
TGTGCCAGCAGCAGCGGCAGGACCTATGGCTACACCTTC
>TRBV28|NA|NA|TRBJ2-7
CASSLGGGGPTYEQYF
TGTGCCAGCAGTTTAGGGGGAGGGGGGCCTACCTACGAGCAGTACTTC
>TRBV13|NA|NA|TRBJ2-3
CASSGGNSRWERTDTQYF
TGTGCCAGCAGCGGGGGGAATAGCCGATGGGAGCGCACAGATACGCAGTATTTT
>TRBV14|NA|NA|TRBJ2-7
CASSQGTAIRSYEQYF
TGTGCCAGCAGCCAAGGGACAGCAATTAGATCCTACGAGCAGTACTTC
>TRBV14|NA|NA|TRBJ1-6
CASSPRALGSPLHF
TGTGCCAGCAGCCCCAGGGCTTTAGGGTCACCCCTCCACTTT
>TRBV28|NA|NA|TRBJ2-7
CASSFSSHEQYF
TGTGCCAGCAGTTTTTCGTCCCACGAGCAGTACTTC
>TRBV27|NA|TRBD1|TRBJ2-2
CASSFYRGPNTGELFF
TGTGCCAGCAGTTTCTACAGGGGGCCGAACACCGGGGAGCTGTTTTTT
>TRBV6-5|NA|NA|TRBJ1-1
CASSWAGTNTEAFF
TGTGCCAGCAGTTGGGCCGGGACCAACACTGAAGCTTTCTTT
>TRBV5-1|NA|TRBD2|TRBJ2-1
CASSFLAASYNEQFF
TGCGCCAGCAGCTTTCTAGCGGCCTCCTACAATGAGCAGTTCTTC
>TRBV5-1|NA|NA|TRBJ1-3
CASSRVSPRAEGNTIYF
TGCGCCAGCAGCCGAGTCTCTCCCCGGGCCGAGGGAAACACCATATATTTT
>TRBV18|NA|NA|TRBJ2-3
CASSPTLAASTDTQYF
TGTGCCAGCTCACCTACCTTAGCGGCTAGCACAGATACGCAGTATTTT
>TRBV2|NA|NA|TRBJ1-2
CASRPGNLGGYTF
TGTGCCAGCCGTCCCGGGAACTTGGGAGGCTACACCTTC
>TRBV2|NA|NA|TRBJ2-2
CASSESAPGELFF
TGTGCCAGCAGTGAGTCAGCCCCCGGGGAGCTGTTTTTT
>TRBV4-1|NA|NA|TRBJ2-1
CASSPQAGQYNEQFF
TGCGCCAGCAGCCCCCAGGCGGGACAGTACAATGAGCAGTTCTTC
>TRBV9|NA|TRBD1|TRBJ2-1
CASSVGQGSYNEQFF
TGTGCCAGCAGCGTCGGACAGGGCTCCTACAATGAGCAGTTCTTC
>TRBV14|NA|NA|TRBJ1-3
CASSRDIGNTIYF
TGTGCCAGCAGCCGGGACATTGGAAACACCATATATTTT
>TRBV9|once|TRBD1|TRBJ2-5
CASSGQGQRETQYF
TGTGCCAGCAGCGGCCAGGGACAGAGAGAGACCCAGTACTTC
>TRBV19|NA|NA|TRBJ2-5
CASSIPKETQYF
TGTGCCAGTAGTATCCCTAAAGAGACCCAGTACTTC
>TRBV5-4|NA|TRBD2|TRBJ2-1
CASSWGLAGNHEQFF
TGTGCCAGCAGCTGGGGACTAGCGGGGAACCATGAGCAGTTCTTC
>TRBV30|NA|NA|TRBJ1-2
CAWSVRQGPPYGYTF
TGTGCCTGGAGTGTACGGCAGGGACCCCCCTATGGCTACACCTTC
>TRBV27|NA|NA|TRBJ1-5
CASSPRVNQPQHF
TGTGCCAGCAGTCCCAGGGTCAATCAGCCCCAGCATTTT
>TRBV3-1/TRBV3-2|NA|NA|TRBJ2-1
CASSQVLVVDNEQFF
TGTGCCAGCAGCCAAGTCCTAGTTGTCGACAATGAGCAGTTCTTC